This T cell receptor (beta chain) was recovered during a study of blood T cell repertoires in COVID-19. Study as a whole: Samples of COVID-19 (acute and convalescent) were obtained from the United States, Italy and Spain. Nucleic acid was either cDNA or gDNA, and it came from T cells, B-cell-depleted T cells, or PBMCs.

The authors' processing: Estimation of nucleated cell counts was performed using reference gene primer amplification. The repertoire was sequenced with immunoSEQ multiplex PCR; TCRdb's copy has only in-frame clones and lacks some. V, J and clone size were drawn from that table, and D and trimming were deduced from the DNA. The sample has 250,000 to 300,000 clones; about 85% are singletons. This CDR3 is built from 14 residues. The chain has TRBV21-1 and TRBJ1-5; TRBD1 is the table's D call and was not checked against the DNA. TRBV21-1 has pseudogene status. This clonotype was sampled from a woman aged 50 to 65 who had recovered from COVID-19. What was sequenced was peripheral blood. For the CDR3, the DNA is TGTGCCCCCCTCGTCCCGGGACAGGGACAGCCCCAGCATTTT. It encodes CAPLVPGQGQPQHF.